This is a list of T cell receptor beta chains from one sample in a study of regulatory T cells in long-lasting Graves disease. TCRdb re-called the multiplex PCR reads through MiXCR, storing one row per CDR3 protein. The sample has roughly 490,000 distinct CDR3 sequences, 20% to 25% seen once. The sample in question was peripheral blood mononuclear cells (PBMCs), obtained when the disease was refractory, from a patient treated with antithyroid drugs. The receptors stem from a female donor with Graves disease. Each CDR3 is given with its conserved first and last residue. Fields, in order: J gene, clone size, V gene, D gene, CDR3 DNA, CDR3 protein. A D gene is named only where the DNA matches it firmly. Expanded clones get a size class; other rows say once, few or many, or leave the size out.

TRBJ1-1 many TRBV29-1 . TGCAGCGTTGAAGATCGTTTAGGGGCGAACACTGAAGCTTTCTTT CSVEDRLGANTEAFF
TRBJ1-5 many TRBV2 TRBD1 TGTGCCAGCAGTGTAGGTCAGGGGGTTTTAGATCAGCCCCAGCATTTT CASSVGQGVLDQPQHF
TRBJ1-5 . TRBV6-2/TRBV6-3 . TGTGCCAGCAGTTACCCCGTTCAGCCCCAGCATTTT CASSYPVQPQHF
TRBJ1-1 . TRBV20-1 . TGCAGTGCTACTGACACCGGGAACACTGAAGCTTTCTTT CSATDTGNTEAFF
TRBJ1-5 many TRBV28 TRBD1 TGTGCCAGCAGTTTTCACAGGGGGAGCAATCAGCCCCAGCATTTT CASSFHRGSNQPQHF
TRBJ1-1 . TRBV5-4 . TGTGCCAGCAGCCCCCTCCCGGGCATGAACACTGAAGCTTTCTTT CASSPLPGMNTEAFF
TRBJ1-1 many TRBV12-3/TRBV12-4 . TGTGCCAGCAGAAACAGGGTAAACACTGAAGCTTTCTTT CASRNRVNTEAFF
TRBJ1-1 many TRBV11-2 . TGTGCCAGCAGCTTAGATCTCGGGGGCAACACTGAAGCTTTCTTT CASSLDLGGNTEAFF
TRBJ2-7 few TRBV20-1 . TGCAGTGCTAGAGATATAGGGGGTCCTGACGAGCAGTACTTC CSARDIGGPDEQYF
TRBJ2-7 many TRBV12-3/TRBV12-4 TRBD2 TGTGCCAGCAACCGGGGGGGCAGTCCCTACGAGCAGTACTTC CASNRGGSPYEQYF
TRBJ1-4 . TRBV7-9 . TGTGCCAGCAGCCGGACGGGGGCGATACGATTTTTTGAAAAACTGTTTTTT CASSRTGAIRFFEKLFF
TRBJ2-5 . TRBV5-1 . TGCGCCAGCAGCTTATCCGGGGAGGCGAGTCAAGAGACCCAGTACTTC CASSLSGEASQETQYF
TRBJ1-6 . TRBV16 TRBD1 TGTGCCAGCAGCCCCCAGGGGGGGGAAAATTCACCCCTCCACTTT CASSPQGGENSPLHF
TRBJ1-5 few TRBV20-1 TRBD1 TGCAGTGCCCCCCCGAGGGGGCGTAATCAGCCCCAGCATTTT CSAPPRGRNQPQHF
TRBJ2-5 few TRBV6-9 . TGTGCCAGCAGTTGGGATTTCACGACCCAGTACTTC CASSWDFTTQYF
TRBJ1-4 . TRBV7-9 . TGTGCCAGCAGCATCTTTGGGGCCAACAGGGAAACTAATGAAAAACTGTTTTTT CASSIFGANRETNEKLFF
TRBJ1-5 many TRBV28 . TGTGCCAGCAGGGTACAAAACAATCAGCCCCAGCATTTT CASRVQNNQPQHF
TRBJ2-2 many TRBV9 TRBD2 TGTGCCAGCAGTGAAGCGGGGGGTCGAACCGGGGAGCTGTTTTTT CASSEAGGRTGELFF
TRBJ2-5 many TRBV13 TRBD1 TGTGCCAGCAGCGACAGGGAGAGGTTAACAGAGACCCAGTACTTC CASSDRERLTETQYF
TRBJ2-7 . TRBV4-3 TRBD2 TGCGCCAGCAGCCAAGGGCGGGGGGCGACTATCTACGAGCAGTACTTC CASSQGRGATIYEQYF
TRBJ2-7 many TRBV27 . TGTGCCAGCAGTCCACGAGGCGAGAGGGGCGGGAAGCAGTACTTC CASSPRGERGGKQYF
TRBJ2-5 many TRBV15 . TGTGCCACCAGCAGAGGAGGGGCCCAGTACTTC CATSRGGAQYF
TRBJ1-6 many TRBV28 TRBD1 TGTGCCAGCAGTTCGTACCAGGGGGCCAATTCACCCCTCCACTTT CASSSYQGANSPLHF
TRBJ1-1 few TRBV3-1 . TGTGCCAGCAGCCTCGACGGGGGAGGCGCTTTCTTT CASSLDGGGAFF
TRBJ2-1 . TRBV28 TRBD1 TGTGCCAGCAGCAGAGGGACAGGAAGGGTTGATGAGCAGTTCTTC CASSRGTGRVDEQFF
TRBJ2-7 few TRBV20-1 TRBD2 TGCAGTGCTAGATCTCTAGCGGACCCCTACGAGCAGTACTTC CSARSLADPYEQYF
TRBJ1-2 many TRBV30 . TGTGCCTGGAGGGGGTTATTCCGTGCCGGCTACACCTTC CAWRGLFRAGYTF
TRBJ1-6 many TRBV2 TRBD1 TGTGCCAGCAGAGAGACAGGGGTTCAGGATTCACCCCTCCACTTT CASRETGVQDSPLHF
TRBJ1-5 many TRBV6-2/TRBV6-3 . TGTGCCAGCAGTTCCTACTCAGGTACCGGCAATCAGCCCCAGCATTTT CASSSYSGTGNQPQHF
TRBJ2-5 few TRBV7-2 . TGTGCCAGCAGCTTAGGGCAGGTCCGAGAGACCCAGTACTTC CASSLGQVRETQYF
TRBJ1-1 . TRBV6-2/TRBV6-3 . TGTGCCAATCCGCCAGCAGTTCTTTCCCCCAGGGAGTATGAAGCTTTCTTT CANPPAVLSPREYEAFF
TRBJ2-6 many TRBV2 . TGTGCCAGCACCGTTGGGGCCAACGTCCTGACTTTC CASTVGANVLTF
TRBJ2-7 . TRBV3-1 . TGTGCCAGCAGCCAAGAAGCGGTGCTCCCCTACGAGCAGTACTTC CASSQEAVLPYEQYF
TRBJ2-1 . TRBV12-3/TRBV12-4 . TGTGCCAGCAGTCCCAACCGGGAGTTCGACAATGAGCAGTTCTTC CASSPNREFDNEQFF
TRBJ2-4 . TRBV5-6 . TGTGCCAGCAGCTTAACGACGATAGCCAAAAACATTCAGTACTTC CASSLTTIAKNIQYF